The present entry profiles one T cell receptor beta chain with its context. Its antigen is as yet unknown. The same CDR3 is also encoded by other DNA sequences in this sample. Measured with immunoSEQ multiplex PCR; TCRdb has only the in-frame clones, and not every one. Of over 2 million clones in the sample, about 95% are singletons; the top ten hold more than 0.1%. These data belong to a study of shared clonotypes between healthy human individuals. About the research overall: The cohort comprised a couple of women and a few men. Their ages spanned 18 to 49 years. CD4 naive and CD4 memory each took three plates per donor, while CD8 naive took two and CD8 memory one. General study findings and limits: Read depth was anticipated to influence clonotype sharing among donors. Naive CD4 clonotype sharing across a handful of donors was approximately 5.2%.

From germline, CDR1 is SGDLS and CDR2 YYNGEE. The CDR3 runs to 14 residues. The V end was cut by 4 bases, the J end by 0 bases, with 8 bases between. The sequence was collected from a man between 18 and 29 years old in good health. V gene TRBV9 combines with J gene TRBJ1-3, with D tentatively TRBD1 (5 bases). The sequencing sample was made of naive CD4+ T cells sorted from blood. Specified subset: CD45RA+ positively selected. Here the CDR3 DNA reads TGTGCCAGCAGCCCCAGGGACTCTGGAAACACCATATATTTT. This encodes CASSPRDSGNTIYF.